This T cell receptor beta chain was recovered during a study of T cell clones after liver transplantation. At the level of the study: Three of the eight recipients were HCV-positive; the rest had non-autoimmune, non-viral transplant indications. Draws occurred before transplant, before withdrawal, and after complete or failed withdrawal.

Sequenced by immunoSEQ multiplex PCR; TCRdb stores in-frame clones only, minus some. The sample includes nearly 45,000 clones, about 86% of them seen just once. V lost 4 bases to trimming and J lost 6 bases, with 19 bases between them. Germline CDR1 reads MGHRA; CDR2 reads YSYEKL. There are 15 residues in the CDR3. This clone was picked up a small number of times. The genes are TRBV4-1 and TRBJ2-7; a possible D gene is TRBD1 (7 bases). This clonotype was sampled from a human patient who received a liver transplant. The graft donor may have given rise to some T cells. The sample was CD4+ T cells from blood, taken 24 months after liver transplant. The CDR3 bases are TGCGCCAGCAGCCGAGAAGGACAGGAGGAGGGCGAGCAGTACTTC. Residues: CASSREGQEEGEQYF.